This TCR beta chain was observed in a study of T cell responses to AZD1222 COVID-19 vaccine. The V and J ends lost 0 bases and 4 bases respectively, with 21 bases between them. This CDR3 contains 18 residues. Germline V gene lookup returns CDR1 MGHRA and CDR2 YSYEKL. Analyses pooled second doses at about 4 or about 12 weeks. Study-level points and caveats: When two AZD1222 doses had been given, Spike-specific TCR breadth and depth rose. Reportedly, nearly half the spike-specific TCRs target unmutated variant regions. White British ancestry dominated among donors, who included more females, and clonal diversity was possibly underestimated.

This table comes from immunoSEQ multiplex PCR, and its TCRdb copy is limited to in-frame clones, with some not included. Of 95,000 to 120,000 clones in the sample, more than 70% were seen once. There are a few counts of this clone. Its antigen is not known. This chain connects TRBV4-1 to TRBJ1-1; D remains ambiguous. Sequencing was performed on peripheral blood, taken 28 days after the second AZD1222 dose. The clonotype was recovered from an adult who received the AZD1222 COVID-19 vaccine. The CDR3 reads CASSQDSAESWFSTEAFF. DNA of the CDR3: TGCGCCAGCAGCCAAGATTCCGCAGAGTCTTGGTTTAGCACTGAAGCTTTCTTT.